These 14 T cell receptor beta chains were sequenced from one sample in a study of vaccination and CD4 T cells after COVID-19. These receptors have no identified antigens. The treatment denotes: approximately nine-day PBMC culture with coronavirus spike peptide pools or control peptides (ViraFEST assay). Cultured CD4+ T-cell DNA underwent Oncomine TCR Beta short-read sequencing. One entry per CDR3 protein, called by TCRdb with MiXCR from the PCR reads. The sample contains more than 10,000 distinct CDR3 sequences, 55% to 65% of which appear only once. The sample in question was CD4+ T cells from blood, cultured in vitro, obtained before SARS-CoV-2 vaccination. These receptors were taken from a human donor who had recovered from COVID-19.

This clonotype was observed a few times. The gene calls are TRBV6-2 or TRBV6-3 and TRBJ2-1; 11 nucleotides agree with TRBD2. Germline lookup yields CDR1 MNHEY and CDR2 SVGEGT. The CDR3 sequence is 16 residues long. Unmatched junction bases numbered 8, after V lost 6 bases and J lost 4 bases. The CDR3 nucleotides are TGTGCCAGCAGACCAGCTAGCGGGGGGCCTTACAATGAGCAGTTCTTC. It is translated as CASRPASGGPYNEQFF.

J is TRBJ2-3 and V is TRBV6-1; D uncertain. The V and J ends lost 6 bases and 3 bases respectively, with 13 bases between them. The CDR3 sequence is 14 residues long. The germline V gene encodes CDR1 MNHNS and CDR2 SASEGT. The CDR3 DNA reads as TGTGCCAGCAGCTTTACGAAAGGGACAGATACGCAGTATTTT. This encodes CASSFTKGTDTQYF.

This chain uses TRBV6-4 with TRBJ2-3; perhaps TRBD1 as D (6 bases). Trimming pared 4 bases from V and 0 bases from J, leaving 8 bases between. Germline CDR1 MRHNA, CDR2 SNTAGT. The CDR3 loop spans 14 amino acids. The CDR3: CASSAGTSTDTQYF. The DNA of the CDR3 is TGTGCCAGCAGTGCCGGGACAAGCACAGATACGCAGTATTTT.

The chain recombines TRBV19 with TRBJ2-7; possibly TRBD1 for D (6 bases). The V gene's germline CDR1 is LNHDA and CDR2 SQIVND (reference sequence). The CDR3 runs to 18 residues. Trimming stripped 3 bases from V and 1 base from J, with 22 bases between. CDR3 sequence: CASSIYGQTTANSYEQYF. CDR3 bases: TGTGCCAGTAGTATTTACGGACAGACCACTGCGAATTCCTACGAGCAGTACTTC.

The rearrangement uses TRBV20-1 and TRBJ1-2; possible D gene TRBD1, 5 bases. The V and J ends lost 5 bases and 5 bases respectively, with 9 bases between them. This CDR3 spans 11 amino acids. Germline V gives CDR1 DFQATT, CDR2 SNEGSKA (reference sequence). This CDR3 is CSALRGYGYTF. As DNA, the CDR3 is TGCAGTGCTTTGCGGGGGTATGGCTACACCTTC.

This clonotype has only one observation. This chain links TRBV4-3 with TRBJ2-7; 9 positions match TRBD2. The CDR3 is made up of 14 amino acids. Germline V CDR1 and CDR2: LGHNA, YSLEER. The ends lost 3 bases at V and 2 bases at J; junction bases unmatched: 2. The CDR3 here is CASSQRGGAYEQYF. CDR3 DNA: TGCGCCAGCAGCCAGCGGGGGGGAGCCTACGAGCAGTACTTC.

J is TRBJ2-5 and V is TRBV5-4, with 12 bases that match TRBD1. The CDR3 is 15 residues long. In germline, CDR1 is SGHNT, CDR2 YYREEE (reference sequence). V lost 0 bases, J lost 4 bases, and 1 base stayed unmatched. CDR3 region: CASSLGDRGPETQYF. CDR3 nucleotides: TGTGCCAGCAGCTTGGGGGACAGGGGGCCAGAGACCCAGTACTTC.

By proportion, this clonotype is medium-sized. The CDR3 DNA follows: TGTGCCACCAGCACTCTTGCAACCGGGGAGCTGTTTTTT. Translating gives CATSTLATGELFF. V gene TRBV15 combines with J gene TRBJ2-2; D ambiguous. Trimming took 4 bases from V and 5 from J, leaving 8 bases between them. CDR1 and CDR2 from the germline V gene are LNHNV and YYDKDF (reference sequence). The CDR3 has 13 residues. The full variable domain, rest sourced from reference TRBV15 and TRBJ2-2, is DAMVIQNPRYQVTQFGKPVTLSCSQTLNHNVMYWYQQKSSQAPKLLFHYYDKDFNNEADTPDNFQSRRPNTSFCFLDIRSPGLGDTAMYLCATSTLATGELFFGEGSRLTVL.

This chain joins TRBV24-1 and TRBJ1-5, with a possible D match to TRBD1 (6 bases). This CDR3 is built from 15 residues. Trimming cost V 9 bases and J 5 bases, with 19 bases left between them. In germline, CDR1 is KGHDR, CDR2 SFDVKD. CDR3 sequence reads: CATRQSRGGDQPQHF. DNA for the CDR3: TGTGCCACCCGACAATCCAGGGGAGGCGATCAGCCCCAGCATTTT.

CDR3: CASSSYPGTVNWFF. CDR3 nucleotides: TGTGCCAGCAGTTCCTACCCCGGGACAGTTAATTGGTTCTTC. The rearrangement joins TRBV27 to TRBJ2-1, with 7 bases aligning to TRBD1. The CDR3 totals 14 residues. V lost 4 bases and J lost 15; bases outside the gene matches: 15. Per germline, CDR1 MNHEY and CDR2 SMNVEV (reference sequence).

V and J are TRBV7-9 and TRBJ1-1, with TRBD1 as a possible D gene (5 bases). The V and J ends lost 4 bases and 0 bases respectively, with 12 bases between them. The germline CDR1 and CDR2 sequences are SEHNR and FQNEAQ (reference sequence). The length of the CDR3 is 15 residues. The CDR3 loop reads CASSSEGSLNTEAFF. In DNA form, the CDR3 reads TGTGCCAGCAGCTCGGAGGGGTCCCTGAACACTGAAGCTTTCTTT. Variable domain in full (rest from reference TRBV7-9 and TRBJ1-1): DTGVSQNPRHKITKRGQNVTFRCDPISEHNRLYWYRQTLGQGPEFLTYFQNEAQLEKSRLLSDRFSAERPKGSFSTLEIQRTEQGDSAMYLCASSSEGSLNTEAFFGQGTRLTVV.

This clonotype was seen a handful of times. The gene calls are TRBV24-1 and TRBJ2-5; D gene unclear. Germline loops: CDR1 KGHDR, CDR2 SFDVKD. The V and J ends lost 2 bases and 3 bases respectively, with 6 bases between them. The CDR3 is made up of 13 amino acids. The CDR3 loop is CATSDSPEETQYF. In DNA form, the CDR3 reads TGTGCCACCAGTGATTCCCCTGAAGAGACCCAGTACTTC.

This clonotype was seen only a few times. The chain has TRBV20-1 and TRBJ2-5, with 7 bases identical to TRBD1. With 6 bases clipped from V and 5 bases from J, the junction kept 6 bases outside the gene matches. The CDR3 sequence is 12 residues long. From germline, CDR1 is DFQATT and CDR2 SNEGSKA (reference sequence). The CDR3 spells CSARQGGETQYF. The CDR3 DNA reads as TGCAGTGCAAGACAGGGCGGGGAGACCCAGTACTTC.

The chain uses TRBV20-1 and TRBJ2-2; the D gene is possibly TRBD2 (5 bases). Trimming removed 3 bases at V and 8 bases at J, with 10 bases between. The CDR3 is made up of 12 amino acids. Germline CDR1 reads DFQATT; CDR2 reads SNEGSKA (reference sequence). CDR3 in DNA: TGCAGTGCTAGGGCCGGGGTGGGGGAGCTGTTTTTT. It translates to CSARAGVGELFF.